These 27 T cell receptor beta chains were sequenced from one sample in a study of radiotherapy plus CTLA-4 blockade in lung cancer. Here immunoSEQ multiplex PCR was the method, and the copy in TCRdb shows in-frame clones only, minus some. The sample gives approximately 45,000 clones, almost 65% of which show up once; approximately 18% is in the top ten. Source: peripheral blood, taken from a patient treated with radiotherapy plus ipilimumab. Source of these receptors: a human donor with non-small cell lung cancer who had a partial response to radiotherapy plus ipilimumab.

V gene TRBV18 combines with J gene TRBJ2-3; D perhaps matches TRBD2 (5 bases). This CDR3 contains 15 residues. CDR1 KGHSH and CDR2 LQKENI come from the germline V gene. Trimming removed 6 bases from V and 4 bases from J, with 17 bases in between. Written as DNA, the CDR3 is TGTGCCAGCTCCCCTTTGGGCCATAGCGCAGATACGCAGTATTTT. Encoded protein: CASSPLGHSADTQYF.

This clone was detected a few times. The chain joins TRBV2 to TRBJ2-7; 10 nucleotides line up with TRBD1. The ends lost 5 bases at V and 2 bases at J; junction bases unmatched: 12. Germline CDR1 and CDR2: SNHLY and FYNNEI. CDR3 length: 17 amino acids. DNA of the CDR3: TGTGCCAGCAGTTATTACTCCGGGACAGGGGACACCTACGAGCAGTACTTC. This gives the protein CASSYYSGTGDTYEQYF.

This chain links TRBV10-2 with TRBJ2-1, with TRBD1 as a possible D gene (6 bases). This CDR3 has 13 amino acids. From germline, CDR1 is WSHSY and CDR2 SAAADI. Trimming shortened V by 9 bases and J by 4 bases, and 13 bases separated the two germline ends. The CDR3 reads CASTRGSYNEQFF. As DNA, the CDR3 is TGCGCCAGTACTAGGGGGTCTTACAATGAGCAGTTCTTC.

This clone was recorded a few times. V gene TRBV19 combines with J gene TRBJ2-7; D possibly corresponds to TRBD2 (7 bases). CDR1 is LNHDA, CDR2 SQIVND, per germline (reference sequence). V dropped 5 bases and J dropped 0 bases, with 11 bases sitting between them. The CDR3 is 14 amino acids. The CDR3 reads CASSLGGDSYEQYF. As DNA, the CDR3 is TGTGCCAGTAGTTTAGGGGGGGACTCCTACGAGCAGTACTTC.

This clone has at least ten counts. CDR3 in amino acids: CASSQVSLAEYEQYF. The DNA of the CDR3 is TGTGCCAGCAGCCAAGTAAGTCTAGCGGAGTACGAGCAGTACTTC. The V and J genes are TRBV4-2 and TRBJ2-7, with 7 nucleotides matching TRBD2. The V and J ends lost 1 base and 4 bases, in that order; junction bases with no gene match: 7. The CDR3 runs 15 residues. Germline CDR1 reads LGHNA; CDR2 reads YNFKEQ.

This clone came up a few times. V usage is TRBV10-1 and J usage is TRBJ1-1, with D perhaps TRBD1 (5 bases). The CDR3 runs 15 residues. CDR1 is WNHNN, CDR2 SYGVQD, per germline (reference sequence). V was trimmed by 7 bases and J by 1 base, leaving 16 bases between them. CDR3 residues: CASTERQNANTEAFF. The CDR3 bases are TGCGCCAGCACCGAGAGACAGAATGCGAACACTGAAGCTTTCTTT.

The rearrangement joins TRBV7-2 to TRBJ1-6; D is uncertain. CDR3 length equals 15 residues. Germline V gene sequence: CDR1 SGHTA, CDR2 FQGNSA. With 4 bases removed from V and 5 bases from J, the gap between germline ends came to 12 bases. The CDR3 loop is CASSSRPLHNSPLHF. The CDR3 region has the DNA TGTGCCAGCAGCTCCCGTCCCCTCCATAATTCACCCCTCCACTTT.

The V call is TRBV6-1, the J call TRBJ2-2, with 8 nucleotides matching TRBD1. The length of the CDR3 is 14 residues. The germline V gene has CDR1 MNHNS and CDR2 SASEGT. V lost 5 bases to trimming and J lost 5 bases; unmatched junction nucleotides: 4. In DNA, the CDR3 is TGTGCCAGCAGTTCAGGGGGCTTTACCGGGGAGCTGTTTTTT. Its protein product is CASSSGGFTGELFF.

V and J are TRBV5-1 and TRBJ2-3, with 7 bases that match TRBD2. Germline CDR1 is SGHRS and CDR2 is YFSETQ. V gave up 4 bases and J gave up 2 bases; unmatched junction bases: 7. The CDR3 contains 15 residues. CDR3 DNA: TGCGCCAGCAGCGAGACTAGCCCAGCCACAGATACGCAGTATTTT. Translated, it gives CASSETSPATDTQYF.

The chain recombines TRBV9 with TRBJ2-5; D possibly corresponds to TRBD2 (5 bases). The V gene lost 6 bases and the J gene lost 1 base, with 7 bases spanning the gap. The CDR3 extends over 12 amino acids. The germline gives CDR1 SGDLS, CDR2 YYNGEE. Written as DNA, the CDR3 is TGTGCCAGCAACAGCGGCCAAGAGACCCAGTACTTC. It is translated as CASNSGQETQYF.

A few counts support this clone. The chain is built from TRBV7-9 and TRBJ1-3; no clear D. There are 12 residues in the CDR3. V was shortened by 6 bases and J by 3 bases, with 6 bases between the two germline ends. The germline V gene encodes CDR1 SEHNR and CDR2 FQNEAQ (reference sequence). This CDR3 is CASSPYGNTIYF. The CDR3 DNA reads TGTGCCAGCAGTCCCTATGGAAACACCATATATTTT.

The chain couples TRBV5-6 to TRBJ2-3; D remains ambiguous. Germline V lookup: CDR1 SGHDT, CDR2 YYEEEE. The CDR3 sequence is 15 residues long. The ends were cut back, 0 bases at V and 0 bases at J, with 8 bases in the middle. In nucleotides, the CDR3 is TGTGCCAGCAGCTTGGTCGCGACTAGCACAGATACGCAGTATTTT. Translated, it gives CASSLVATSTDTQYF.

J is TRBJ1-4 and V is TRBV15; D gene ambiguous. The CDR3 totals 16 residues. The germline V and J ends were trimmed by 0 bases and 0 bases, with 8 bases remaining between them. Germline V lookup: CDR1 LNHNV, CDR2 YYDKDF (reference sequence). CDR3 loop: CATSRDYSATNEKLFF. The CDR3 bases are TGTGCCACCAGCAGAGATTACAGTGCAACTAATGAAAAACTGTTTTTT.

This clone was observed a few times. The J gene is TRBJ2-2, the V gene TRBV5-1, with 8 bases that match TRBD1. CDR1 SGHRS and CDR2 YFSETQ come from the germline V gene. V trimming: 3 bases; J trimming: 9 bases; junction bases outside the gene matches: 19. This CDR3 contains 18 residues. CDR3 sequence (DNA): TGCGCCAGCAGCTACGGGACAGGAAGCCTTAACCACCGTAGGGAGCTGTTTTTT. It yields the protein CASSYGTGSLNHRRELFF.

This clone is a singleton in its sample. The V gene is TRBV29-1, the J gene TRBJ2-2, with D hard to call. This CDR3 has 12 residues. From germline, CDR1 is SQVTM and CDR2 ANQGSEA. V was clipped by 5 bases and J by 0 bases, with 4 bases between them. CDR3 region: CSVSTNTGELFF. Here the CDR3 DNA reads TGCAGCGTTTCAACGAACACCGGGGAGCTGTTTTTT.

The rearrangement links TRBV7-6 to TRBJ1-1; D possibly corresponds to TRBD1 (5 bases). Germline V gives CDR1 SGHVS, CDR2 FNYEAQ. Trimming took off 5 bases at V and 0 bases at J, with 19 bases between the two ends. The CDR3 has 17 amino acids. CDR3 sequence (DNA): TGTGCCAGCAGCCCAGTAGGCGGGGGAGGTATGAACACTGAAGCTTTCTTT. It encodes CASSPVGGGGMNTEAFF. The full variable domain, its missing parts supplied by reference TRBV7-6 and TRBJ1-1, is GAGVSQSPRYKVTKRGQDVALRCDPISGHVSLYWYRQALGQGPEFLTYFNYEAQQDKSGLPNDRFSAERPEGSISTLTIQRTEQRDSAMYRCASSPVGGGGMNTEAFFGQGTRLTVV.

The J gene is TRBJ2-3, the V gene TRBV7-9; possibly TRBD1 for D (6 bases). This CDR3 has 15 amino acids. The ends were cut back, 5 bases at V and 2 bases at J, with 14 bases in the middle. Germline V CDR1 and CDR2: SEHNR, FQNEAQ (reference sequence). This chain's CDR3 is CASSPQGNPTDTQYF. As DNA, the CDR3 is TGTGCCAGCAGCCCCCAGGGGAACCCCACAGATACGCAGTATTTT.

This clone was recorded only once. The chain carries TRBV15 and TRBJ1-1, with 9 bases fitting TRBD1. The CDR3 runs to 14 residues. Trimming at V came to 2 bases and at J to 8 bases, leaving 6 bases not matched to a gene. Germline CDR1 LNHNV, CDR2 YYDKDF (reference sequence). CDR3 sequence reads: CATSRSGTGTEAFF. The CDR3 DNA follows: TGTGCCACCAGCAGATCCGGGACAGGGACCGAAGCTTTCTTT.

The chain couples TRBV14 to TRBJ1-6, with TRBD1 identical over 9 bases. Germline V lookup: CDR1 SGHDN, CDR2 FVKESK. The CDR3 has 15 residues. The ends lost 4 bases at V and 7 bases at J; junction bases unmatched: 5. The CDR3 spells CASSPGQGRNSPLHF. CDR3 in DNA: TGTGCCAGCAGCCCCGGACAGGGGAGGAATTCACCCCTCCACTTT.

The rearrangement links TRBV30 to TRBJ1-4; D remains ambiguous. The V end was cut by 3 bases, the J end by 7 bases, with 12 bases between. CDR3 size: 13 residues. Germline V CDR1 and CDR2: GTSNPN, SVGIG (reference sequence). The CDR3 reads CAWSGERGEKLFF. The CDR3 DNA reads TGTGCCTGGAGCGGGGAGCGAGGTGAAAAACTGTTTTTT.

This chain connects TRBV19 to TRBJ1-5; 7 bases map to TRBD1. The J segment lost 7 bases and the V segment lost 2 bases, leaving 8 bases of the junction unmatched. This CDR3 region has 15 residues. Germline CDR1 reads LNHDA; CDR2 reads SQIVND (reference sequence). The CDR3 region is CASSIKGGSRQPQHF. DNA of the CDR3: TGTGCCAGTAGTATAAAAGGGGGCTCGAGACAGCCCCAGCATTTT.

CDR3 nucleotide sequence: TGTGCCAGCAGCTTGACCTCCGGGGGTTACAATGAGCAGTTCTTC. As protein: CASSLTSGGYNEQFF. V usage is TRBV5-4 and J usage is TRBJ2-1, with D possibly being TRBD2 (6 bases). CDR1 is SGHNT and CDR2 is YYREEE in the germline V gene (reference sequence). This CDR3 region has 15 residues. V shed 1 base and J shed 4 bases, with 12 bases lying between them.

The J gene is TRBJ2-6, the V gene TRBV2; D not resolved. The CDR3 runs 10 residues. CDR1 and CDR2 (germline): SNHLY, FYNNEI. V was clipped by 10 bases and J by 8 bases, with 6 bases between them. The CDR3 DNA reads as TGTGCCACCCGTACCAACGTCCTGACTTTC. It translates to CATRTNVLTF.

This clone was recorded a few times. V and J are TRBV11-3 and TRBJ2-2; 8 bases fit TRBD2. The CDR3 consists of 15 residues. With V trimmed by 5 bases and J by 6 bases, 8 bases remained unmatched. Germline V lookup: CDR1 SGHNT, CDR2 YENEEA. DNA of the CDR3: TGTGCCAGCAGCCCCAGCGGGAGAGGGTCCGGGGAGCTGTTTTTT. It yields the protein CASSPSGRGSGELFF. The whole variable domain, remainder taken from reference TRBV11-3 and TRBJ2-2, is EAGVVQSPRYKIIEKKQPVAFWCNPISGHNTLYWYLQNLGQGPELLIRYENEEAVDDSQLPKDRFSAERLKGVDSTLKIQPAELGDSAVYLCASSPSGRGSGELFFGEGSRLTVL.

The chain has TRBV4-1 and TRBJ2-7; 8 bases match TRBD2. V shed 1 base and J 3 bases; nucleotides not matched to a gene: 5. CDR1 and CDR2 (germline): MGHRA, YSYEKL. This CDR3 has 15 amino acids. CDR3 region: CASSQGSAGGYEQYF. The CDR3 region has the DNA TGCGCCAGCAGCCAAGGTTCCGCGGGAGGCTACGAGCAGTACTTC.

The chain employs TRBV19 and TRBJ1-3; TRBD1 matches 7 bases. CDR1 LNHDA and CDR2 SQIVND come from the germline V gene (reference sequence). The J segment lost 4 bases and the V segment lost 6 bases, leaving 9 bases of the junction unmatched. The CDR3 consists of 15 residues. The DNA of the CDR3 is TGTGCCAGTAGCTACGGGACAGAGATCGGAAACACCATATATTTT. Amino acids: CASSYGTEIGNTIYF.

The chain uses TRBV19 and TRBJ2-1, with TRBD1 identical over 10 bases. Germline CDR1 LNHDA, CDR2 SQIVND (reference sequence). CDR3 length equals 16 residues. With V trimmed by 4 bases and J by 1 base, 4 bases remained unmatched. The CDR3, as DNA: TGTGCCAGTAGTAACGGACAGGGGGGTTCCTACAATGAGCAGTTCTTC. Translating it yields CASSNGQGGSYNEQFF.